These 13 T cell receptor beta chains were all obtained from the same sample, sequenced in a study of blood T cell repertoires in COVID-19. The table came from immunoSEQ multiplex PCR; TCRdb's copy has only in-frame clones and leaves some out. The table records over 200,000 clones, about 83% of them present only once. The source material was peripheral blood. These receptors were taken from a young woman with COVID-19, enrolled during active disease.

V usage is TRBV19 and J usage is TRBJ2-2; the D is unclear. This CDR3 has 15 amino acids. V lost 1 base and J lost 2, with 8 bases in between. CDR1 is LNHDA, CDR2 SQIVND, per germline (reference sequence). Written as DNA, the CDR3 is TGTGCCAGTAGTATAGCGAACAGAAACACCGGGGAGCTGTTTTTT. Translation: CASSIANRNTGELFF.

The genes are TRBV6-4 and TRBJ2-3; 9 bases align to TRBD2. This CDR3 contains 18 residues. V lost 0 bases, J lost 4 bases, and 11 bases stayed unmatched. Germline-derived CDR1 and CDR2 are MRHNA and SNTAGT. In nucleotides, the CDR3 is TGTGCCAGCAGTGACTCGAGCCCAGCGGGAGGAGGGTCAGATACGCAGTATTTT. Encoded protein: CASSDSSPAGGGSDTQYF.

This clone was detected a few times. The J gene is TRBJ2-2, the V gene TRBV6-1, with D possibly TRBD2 on 5 matching bases. V was clipped by 0 bases and J by 3 bases, with 5 bases between them. Germline assignment: CDR1 MNHNS and CDR2 SASEGT. CDR3 size: 14 residues. The CDR3 DNA is TGTGCCAGCAGTGAAGCGGGAGACACCGGGGAGCTGTTTTTT. It translates to CASSEAGDTGELFF.

The CDR3 region has the DNA TGTGCCAGTACCGCCTGGGGCATTATCCACACCGGGGAGCTGTTTTTT. Translating it yields CASTAWGIIHTGELFF. V and J are TRBV19 and TRBJ2-2; maybe TRBD1 (5 bases). The CDR3 loop spans 16 amino acids. In germline, CDR1 is LNHDA, CDR2 SQIVND (reference sequence). V dropped 7 bases and J dropped 3 bases, with 18 bases sitting between them.

This clone was recorded once. CDR3 nucleotide sequence: TGTGCCAGCAGACCTGACAGGGGGAATTCACCCCTCCACTTT. Translation: CASRPDRGNSPLHF. The V gene is TRBV4-2, the J gene TRBJ1-6; TRBD1 aligns across 9 bases. V lost 6 bases and J lost 7; bases outside the gene matches: 4. Germline loops: CDR1 LGHNA, CDR2 YNFKEQ. This CDR3 contains 14 residues.

The chain uses TRBV30 and TRBJ2-2; TRBD2 agrees at 9 bases. Germline V CDR1 and CDR2: GTSNPN, SVGIG (reference sequence). J gave up 1 base and V 0 bases, and 9 bases lay outside the gene matches. The CDR3 runs to 18 residues. This CDR3 is CAWSVRSSGRGNTGELFF. The CDR3 nucleotides are TGTGCCTGGAGTGTACGAAGTAGCGGGAGAGGGAACACCGGGGAGCTGTTTTTT. Together with reference TRBV30 and TRBJ2-2, the CDR3 gives the full variable domain: SQTIHQWPATLVQPVGSPLSLECTVEGTSNPNLYWYRQAAGRGLQLLFYSVGIGQISSEVPQNLSASRPQDRQFILSSKKLLLSDSGFYLCAWSVRSSGRGNTGELFFGEGSRLTVL.

The CDR3 sequence is CASSPGHQNTGELFF. The CDR3 bases are TGTGCCAGCAGCCCGGGACACCAGAACACCGGGGAGCTGTTTTTT. This sequence joins TRBV7-2 and TRBJ2-2; D possibly corresponds to TRBD1 (6 bases). V dropped 5 bases and J dropped 1 base, with 11 bases sitting between them. Germline CDR1 is SGHTA and CDR2 is FQGNSA. CDR3 length: 15 amino acids.

This clone has more than one count but fewer than ten. This chain links TRBV5-1 with TRBJ2-1; D ambiguous. Germline CDR1 and CDR2: SGHRS and YFSETQ. V was cut by 1 base and J by 6 bases, with 8 bases left in between. This CDR3 region has 13 residues. Here the CDR3 reads CASSLFNGNEQFF. CDR3 coding DNA: TGCGCCAGCAGCTTGTTTAACGGCAATGAGCAGTTCTTC. Drawing the rest from reference TRBV5-1 and TRBJ2-1, the complete variable domain is KAGVTQTPRYLIKTRGQQVTLSCSPISGHRSVSWYQQTPGQGLQFLFEYFSETQRNKGNFPGRFSGRQFSNSRSEMNVSTLELGDSALYLCASSLFNGNEQFFGPGTRLTVL.

V usage is TRBV7-9 and J usage is TRBJ2-3, with TRBD1 identical over 9 bases. The CDR3 is 19 amino acids. V was clipped by 2 bases and J by 5 bases; unmatched bases: 17. Germline V gives CDR1 SEHNR, CDR2 FQNEAQ (reference sequence). The CDR3 loop is CASSLIGRLTGGHRDTQYF. In nucleotides, the CDR3 is TGTGCCAGCAGCTTAATCGGGCGGTTGACAGGGGGACATAGAGATACGCAGTATTTT.

This rearrangement joins TRBV19 to TRBJ2-3, with 8 bases aligning to TRBD1. Germline V CDR1 and CDR2: LNHDA, SQIVND (reference sequence). The CDR3 runs to 13 residues. V lost 9 bases and J lost 4; bases outside the gene matches: 6. The CDR3 spells CASATGVADTQYF. The CDR3 DNA reads as TGTGCCAGCGCGACAGGGGTGGCAGATACGCAGTATTTT.

J is TRBJ1-5 and V is TRBV4-1, with no clear D. The germline V gene encodes CDR1 MGHRA and CDR2 YSYEKL. This CDR3 contains 14 residues. The ends were cut back, 5 bases at V and 0 bases at J, with 8 bases in the middle. Here the CDR3 reads CASSEGSSNQPQHF. Here the CDR3 DNA reads TGCGCCAGCAGCGAAGGGAGTAGCAATCAGCCCCAGCATTTT.

The J gene is TRBJ2-2, the V gene TRBV5-1; 8 bases line up with TRBD2. After removal of 3 bases from V and 5 bases from J, the junction contained 6 bases not matched to a gene. This CDR3 has 15 residues. Per the germline V gene, CDR1 is SGHRS and CDR2 is YFSETQ. The CDR3 reads CASSSQGLGTGELFF. DNA of the CDR3: TGCGCCAGCAGCTCCCAGGGACTAGGGACCGGGGAGCTGTTTTTT.

The chain is built from TRBV5-1 and TRBJ2-1; 7 bases align to TRBD2. This CDR3 has 15 amino acids. Germline CDR1 SGHRS, CDR2 YFSETQ. V shed 4 bases and J 6 bases; nucleotides not matched to a gene: 10. CDR3 sequence reads: CASSPHWVAGNEQFF. In DNA, the CDR3 is TGCGCCAGCAGCCCCCATTGGGTAGCGGGCAATGAGCAGTTCTTC.